This entry concerns a single T cell receptor beta chain. The antigen is undetermined. Preparation of the TCRbeta library used unique molecular identifiers. TCRdb reprocessed the PCR reads via MiXCR and lists one record per CDR3 protein. The sample lists over 100,000 distinct CDR3 sequences, around 10% occurring once. These data originate in a study of T-cell reconstitution after alpha-beta-depleted transplantation in children. Study-wide results and caveats: At one year after transplant, newly produced T cells mostly accounted for T-cell counts and diversity. Day-60 TCRbeta diversity that was high in some patients was derived from surviving recipient T cells and thymic progenitors. Reported findings indicate that, about two months after transplant, alpha-beta T cells came from several hundred expanded clones, which were derived from non-depleted graft cells.

The sequences come from PBMCs, collected before TCRalphabeta/CD19-depleted stem cell transplant. The TCR was taken from a boy between 2 and 10 years old with acute lymphoblastic leukemia, due to receive a stem cell transplant.

In nucleotides, the CDR3 is TGTGCCAGCAGCTTAGCGGGGGGTTTGGAGACCCAGTACTTC. The encoded protein is CASSLAGGLETQYF. The V and J genes are TRBV7-7 and TRBJ2-5; D possibly corresponds to TRBD2 (6 bases). Germline-derived CDR1 and CDR2 are SSHAT and FNYEAQ (reference sequence). This CDR3 has 14 residues. V lost 0 bases and J 5 bases, leaving 10 bases between the germline ends.